This T cell receptor beta chain was captured by sequencing in a study of cytomegalovirus exposure and HLA in healthy donors. 13 Jbeta primers and 60 Vbeta primers were used for the PCR. Original methodology: Among the unique TCR beta chains that a later analysis counted, about 81 million in all, some 10 million were shared. The data were produced by immunoSEQ multiplex PCR, yet TCRdb's version contains in-frame clones alone and is incomplete. V and J calls and clone size come straight from that table; D and trimming were deduced from the DNA. The sample has around 150,000 clones; roughly 70% are singletons. Study findings and constraints: In an earlier analysis, about 87% or about 30%: the productive usage of most TCR beta V segments. Listed as cytomegalovirus-associated were roughly 180 TCR beta chains.

With respect to this clone: Antigen specificity is unknown.

The CDR3 has 15 residues. Germline V gene data show CDR1 as SGHRS and CDR2 as YFSETQ. Trimming took off 0 bases at V and 0 bases at J, with 7 bases between the two ends. Material: PBMCs. The receptor was isolated from a man in his forties or fifties in good health and CMV-seronegative. This rearrangement joins TRBV5-1 to TRBJ2-1; no definite D call. The CDR3 DNA sequence: TGCGCCAGCAGCTTGGGTCAGGCCTCCTACAATGAGCAGTTCTTC. It translates to CASSLGQASYNEQFF.